Included here is one T cell receptor beta chain sequence, with context. Its matching antigen is unknown. This sample was taken from a study of T cell repertoires in ileal Crohn's disease. On the study more broadly: Operated complications were stricturing disease (roughly 60%) and penetrating disease (roughly 39%). Study-wide points: Sorted CD8 T cells held more high-frequency clones than CD4. Endoscopic recurrence occurred in every patient whose clonality exceeded 26.8%.

The sorted cells were lamina propria lymphocytes from surgical specimens, first isolated by density gradient. Per the germline V gene, CDR1 is SGHRS and CDR2 is YFSETQ. Trimming shortened V by 2 bases and J by 3 bases, and 15 bases separated the two germline ends. The length of the CDR3 is 15 residues. Clones were sequenced by immunoSEQ multiplex PCR, and TCRdb holds only the in-frame ones, with some missing. The profile shows roughly 980 clones, more than 80% of them singletons. Sequenced: CD4+ T cells sorted from the ileum. This TCR derives from an adult with Crohn's disease. The genes are TRBV5-1 and TRBJ2-7, with D possibly TRBD2 on 5 matching bases. The CDR3 spells CASSFKRGEGYEQYF. The CDR3 region has the DNA TGCGCCAGCAGCTTTAAGAGAGGAGAGGGCTACGAGCAGTACTTC.